The subject of this entry is one T cell receptor beta chain. Its specificity is unknown. TCR beta library input comprised about 1.9 micrograms of genomic DNA from cryopreserved PBMCs. Profiling relied on immunoSEQ multiplex PCR, and the TCRdb table lists in-frame clones only, not all of them. The sample gives some 200,000 clones, 60% to 80% of which show up once; 11% is in the top ten. The CDR3 consists of 17 residues. The ends lost 0 bases at V and 9 bases at J; junction bases unmatched: 7. Germline CDR1 SGHVS, CDR2 FQNEAQ. This sample stems from a study of cytotoxic CD8 clonotypes in ibrutinib-treated CLL. Regarding the study as a whole: Age-matched healthy donor levels were exceeded by baseline clonality, which tracked circulating CD8+ T-cell counts. Few clonotypes were public, and these shrank or held steady under treatment. Timing of sampling differed between sustained-remission and progressing patients.

This clonotype was obtained from a human donor with chronic lymphocytic leukemia. The chain recombines TRBV7-8 with TRBJ2-1, with TRBD2 matching 14 bases. The sequences come from PBMCs, collected after 12 months of ibrutinib treatment. CDR3 DNA sequence: TGTGCCAGCAGCTTAGCGAGACTAGCGGGGGGGCAAGTTGAGCAGTTCTTC. This codes for CASSLARLAGGQVEQFF.